The present T cell receptor (beta chain) was sequenced within a study of shared clonotypes between healthy human individuals. Germline assignment: CDR1 MDHEN and CDR2 SYDVKM. The J segment lost 3 bases and the V segment lost 8 bases, leaving 5 bases of the junction unmatched. This CDR3 spans 14 amino acids. Clones were read by immunoSEQ multiplex PCR, and TCRdb kept only the in-frame ones, dropping some. The sample contains over a million clones, 78% of which appear only once. The receptor comes from a man in his late teens or twenties in good health. Some clones in this sample may be carry-over from other donors' samples. The chain has TRBV28 and TRBJ2-2; 8 nucleotides line up with TRBD2. Sequenced sample: memory CD4+ T cells from PBMCs. The subset: CD45RA-negative fraction. In DNA form, the CDR3 reads TGTGCCAGCCTTAGCGGGACCGACACCGGGGAGCTGTTTTTT. Protein product: CASLSGTDTGELFF.